This TCR beta chain stems from a study of T cell responses to AZD1222 COVID-19 vaccine. The CDR3 consists of 14 residues. The V and J ends lost 3 bases and 7 bases respectively, with 16 bases between them. Germline V gene sequence: CDR1 MNHEY, CDR2 SMNVEV (reference sequence). Broader study findings: Most donors were white British and more were female, and clonal diversity was possibly underestimated.

Comment on this clone: Its antigen is not identified.

Libraries were prepared by immunoSEQ multiplex PCR; TCRdb keeps only in-frame clonotypes and omits some of them. The sample holds around 170,000 clones, 85% to 95% seen once. The TCR was taken from an adult who received the AZD1222 COVID-19 vaccine. This material consisted of peripheral blood, taken 28 days after the second AZD1222 dose. This chain connects TRBV27 to TRBJ2-7; D not certain. CDR3 sequence: CASSFRAEVREQYF. The DNA of the CDR3 is TGTGCCAGCAGTTTCCGGGCCGAGGTACGGGAGCAGTACTTC.